The 28 T cell receptor beta chains below come from one sample, sequenced in a study of shared clonotypes between healthy human individuals. TCRdb keeps only in-frame clones here, not all; method: immunoSEQ multiplex PCR. The profile shows a few million clones, approximately 95% of them singletons. Input material: naive CD4+ T cells from PBMCs. Subset meaning: CD45RA+ positively selected. The receptors here all came from a man younger than 35 in good health. Some clones in this sample may be carry-over from other donors' samples.

The V call is TRBV5-4, the J call TRBJ2-7; 11 bases match TRBD2. Trimming at V came to 0 bases and at J to 6 bases, leaving 8 bases not matched to a gene. This CDR3 region has 16 residues. Germline V gene sequence: CDR1 SGHNT, CDR2 YYREEE (reference sequence). The CDR3 protein is CASSLGGASGRIEQYF. CDR3 coding DNA: TGTGCCAGCAGCTTGGGGGGGGCTAGCGGGAGGATCGAGCAGTACTTC.

The chain couples TRBV6-5 to TRBJ1-1, with a tentative D call TRBD1 (5 bases). CDR3 length: 11 amino acids. Germline V lookup: CDR1 MNHEY, CDR2 SVGAGI. Trimming cost V 9 bases and J 8 bases, with 13 bases left between them. CDR3 bases: TGTGCCAGTAATTACAGGATAGAAGCTTTCTTT. This sequence encodes CASNYRIEAFF.

A word on this clone: The sample has other DNA sequences that encode this CDR3 too. The chain employs TRBV7-9 and TRBJ2-7, with TRBD1 matching 7 bases. CDR1 is SEHNR and CDR2 is FQNEAQ in the germline V gene (reference sequence). Trimming cost V 5 bases and J 3 bases; bases outside gene matches: 7. The CDR3 is made up of 14 amino acids. CDR3 protein: CASSPRQGGYEQYF. Here the CDR3 DNA reads TGTGCCAGCAGCCCACGACAGGGTGGCTACGAGCAGTACTTC.

CDR3 amino acids: CASSLDQGALGYGYTF. DNA of the CDR3: TGTGCCAGCAGCTTAGATCAGGGGGCGCTGGGCTATGGCTACACCTTC. V gene TRBV11-2 combines with J gene TRBJ1-2; 8 bases fit TRBD1. Germline lookup yields CDR1 SGHAT and CDR2 FQNNGV. Trimming removed 0 bases from V and 4 bases from J; junction bases left unmatched: 7. The CDR3 totals 16 residues.

The sample holds one count of this clone. The chain carries TRBV5-1 and TRBJ2-1; 10 bases agree with TRBD2. V lost 4 bases and J lost 10; bases outside the gene matches: 14. Germline CDR1 SGHRS, CDR2 YFSETQ. The CDR3 is 16 residues long. The CDR3 nucleotides are TGCGCCAGCAGCCCCCTGCCCCTAGCGGGAGTAAACGAGCAGTTCTTC. Encoded protein: CASSPLPLAGVNEQFF. The variable domain in full, with the rest retrieved from reference TRBV5-1 and TRBJ2-1, is KAGVTQTPRYLIKTRGQQVTLSCSPISGHRSVSWYQQTPGQGLQFLFEYFSETQRNKGNFPGRFSGRQFSNSRSEMNVSTLELGDSALYLCASSPLPLAGVNEQFFGPGTRLTVL.

The rearrangement links TRBV10-3 to TRBJ1-5; 7 bases fit TRBD1. J was trimmed by 7 bases and V by 6 bases; bases with no gene match: 12. Germline V CDR1 and CDR2: ENHRY, SYGVKD. CDR3 length: 15 amino acids. The CDR3 DNA reads as TGTGCCATCAGAAAGAGCGACAGGGAGGACCAGCCCCAGCATTTT. This codes for CAIRKSDREDQPQHF.

The CDR3 protein is CASSLVVGLRGEQYF. CDR3 coding DNA: TGTGCCAGCAGCTTGGTGGTGGGGCTCCGGGGAGAGCAGTACTTC. The rearrangement joins TRBV5-5 to TRBJ2-7; the D call may be TRBD1 or TRBD2 (5 bases each). Germline V lookup: CDR1 SGHKS, CDR2 YYEKEE (reference sequence). This CDR3 region has 15 residues. Trimming removed 0 bases from V and 7 bases from J, with 17 bases in between.

V usage is TRBV2 and J usage is TRBJ2-1; D possibly uses TRBD1 or TRBD2 (5 bases each). The V end was cut by 4 bases, the J end by 7 bases, with 14 bases between. The germline V gene encodes CDR1 SNHLY and CDR2 FYNNEI. This CDR3 has 14 residues. This CDR3 is CASSASGQWNEQFF. DNA of the CDR3: TGTGCCAGCAGTGCCTCGGGGCAATGGAATGAGCAGTTCTTC.

The V call is TRBV7-3, the J call TRBJ2-1, with D tentatively TRBD2 (6 bases). Germline lookup yields CDR1 SGHTA and CDR2 FQGTGA. This CDR3 has 16 residues. Trimming removed 1 base at V and 5 bases at J, with 15 bases between. The chain's CDR3 is CASSLRPGLVNNEQFF. The DNA for the CDR3 is TGTGCCAGCAGCTTAAGACCGGGACTGGTAAACAATGAGCAGTTCTTC.

The V gene is TRBV29-1, the J gene TRBJ1-2; a possible D gene is TRBD1 (6 bases). The germline gives CDR1 SQVTM, CDR2 ANQGSEA. The germline V and J ends were trimmed by 4 bases and 7 bases, with 10 bases remaining between them. The CDR3 is 11 amino acids. In DNA, the CDR3 is TGCAGCGTTGGACAGGTCGGTGGCTACACCTTC. The encoded protein is CSVGQVGGYTF.

This clone was counted between two and nine times. The V call is TRBV28, the J call TRBJ1-1; D not resolved. The germline V and J ends were trimmed by 4 bases and 12 bases, with 15 bases remaining between them. This CDR3 comprises 12 residues. Germline V lookup: CDR1 MDHEN, CDR2 SYDVKM. The CDR3 DNA is TGTGCCAGCAGTTCCCCCCTAGCCGTTTCTTTCTTT. Its protein product is CASSSPLAVSFF.

The V call is TRBV28, the J call TRBJ2-3; 8 bases match TRBD1. V was pared by 8 bases and J by 1 base, with 11 bases of the junction left unmatched. CDR1 is MDHEN and CDR2 is SYDVKM in the germline V gene. This CDR3 is built from 16 residues. The CDR3: CASDRTGRGGTDTQYF. The CDR3 nucleotides are TGTGCCAGCGATCGGACAGGGAGAGGTGGCACAGATACGCAGTATTTT.

The V and J genes are TRBV7-3 and TRBJ2-2; maybe TRBD2 (6 bases). The CDR3 runs 15 residues. CDR1 is SGHTA and CDR2 is FQGTGA in the germline V gene. Trimming took off 5 bases at V and 1 base at J, with 11 bases between the two ends. The CDR3 coding sequence is TGTGCCAGCAGCGCGGGAACCAAGAACACCGGGGAGCTGTTTTTT. This translates into CASSAGTKNTGELFF. The variable domain in full, with the rest retrieved from reference TRBV7-3 and TRBJ2-2, is GAGVSQTPSNKVTEKGKYVELRCDPISGHTALYWYRQSLGQGPEFLIYFQGTGAADDSGLPNDRFFAVRPEGSVSTLKIQRTERGDSAVYLCASSAGTKNTGELFFGEGSRLTVL.

V usage is TRBV7-8 and J usage is TRBJ1-5, with D hard to call. This CDR3 has 15 residues. Germline lookup yields CDR1 SGHVS and CDR2 FQNEAQ. V lost 1 base and J 1 base, leaving 8 bases between the germline ends. CDR3 region: CASSLERASNQPQHF. CDR3 DNA sequence: TGTGCCAGCAGCTTAGAAAGGGCGAGCAATCAGCCCCAGCATTTT.

The V call is TRBV5-4, the J call TRBJ2-5; D is possibly TRBD1 (6 bases). Germline loops: CDR1 SGHNT, CDR2 YYREEE (reference sequence). The V gene lost 3 bases and the J gene lost 5 bases, with 17 bases spanning the gap. The length of the CDR3 is 15 residues. The CDR3 DNA reads TGTGCCAGCAGCTGGGGTACGCTAGGGGGTGAGACCCAGTACTTC. This codes for CASSWGTLGGETQYF.

The chain uses TRBV6-5 and TRBJ2-7, with 7 bases fitting TRBD2. Germline CDR1 is MNHEY and CDR2 is SVGAGI. Trimming took 5 bases from V and 6 from J; bases not matched to a gene: 7. There are 13 residues in the CDR3. CDR3 in DNA: TGTGCCAGCAGTCAATCTGGGGGGGGCGAGCAGTACTTC. This codes for CASSQSGGGEQYF.

This clone was detected a few times. The sample holds other DNA sequences that translate to the same CDR3. CDR3 sequence (DNA): TGTGCCAGCAGCTTCCTATCGAACACTGAAGCTTTCTTT. Protein: CASSFLSNTEAFF. The rearrangement uses TRBV7-9 and TRBJ1-1; D not resolved. The germline gives CDR1 SEHNR, CDR2 FQNEAQ (reference sequence). V was cut by 3 bases and J by 1 base, with 6 bases left in between. The CDR3 is 13 residues long.

This chain uses TRBV6-5 with TRBJ1-1; 9 bases are shared with TRBD1. The CDR3 is 15 residues long. Trimming took 7 bases from V and 6 from J; bases not matched to a gene: 12. Per the germline V gene, CDR1 is MNHEY and CDR2 is SVGAGI. CDR3 sequence: CASNRGPKRDAEAFF. The CDR3 region has the DNA TGTGCCAGCAACAGGGGGCCTAAGCGCGATGCTGAAGCTTTCTTT.

The chain is built from TRBV6-1 and TRBJ2-5, with D perhaps matching TRBD1 (6 bases). The germline V gene has CDR1 MNHNS and CDR2 SASEGT. V was pared by 2 bases and J by 3 bases, with 19 bases between. The CDR3 runs to 17 residues. The CDR3 DNA reads as TGTGCCAGCAGTGAAAGGGTGGGACATCAACGGAAAGAGACCCAGTACTTC. Translating gives CASSERVGHQRKETQYF.

CDR3 DNA sequence: TGTGCCTGGAGACTAGCGGGAGTAAGAGAGACCCAGTACTTC. Translating it yields CAWRLAGVRETQYF. The rearrangement links TRBV30 to TRBJ2-5; 11 positions agree with TRBD2. CDR1 is GTSNPN and CDR2 is SVGIG in the germline V gene (reference sequence). This CDR3 spans 14 amino acids. With 3 bases clipped from V and 4 bases from J, the junction kept 4 bases outside the gene matches.

The chain recombines TRBV10-3 with TRBJ2-1; the match to TRBD2 covers 12 bases. V gave up 7 bases and J gave up 5 bases; unmatched junction bases: 6. This CDR3 is 15 amino acids long. The germline V gene has CDR1 ENHRY and CDR2 SYGVKD. CDR3 sequence reads: CAINPGLAGHNEQFF. The CDR3 DNA is TGTGCCATCAACCCGGGACTAGCGGGTCACAATGAGCAGTTCTTC.

The chain has TRBV15 and TRBJ2-1; 8 bases agree with TRBD2. CDR3 length: 16 amino acids. V lost 1 base, J lost 5 bases, and 7 bases stayed unmatched. CDR1 is LNHNV and CDR2 is YYDKDF in the germline V gene (reference sequence). The CDR3 loop is CATSRGASGYDNEQFF. The CDR3 bases are TGTGCCACCAGCAGAGGGGCTAGCGGGTACGACAATGAGCAGTTCTTC.

The chain links TRBV7-6 to TRBJ1-3; D is perhaps TRBD1 (5 bases). This CDR3 is built from 20 residues. The V end was cut by 2 bases, the J end by 1 base, with 24 bases between. The germline gives CDR1 SGHVS, CDR2 FNYEAQ. The CDR3 bases are TGTGCCAGCAGCTTATTGCTGAACCCACCAGGGACTGGGTCTGGAAACACCATATATTTT. It is translated as CASSLLLNPPGTGSGNTIYF.

This clone is a singleton in its sample. V is TRBV27 and J is TRBJ2-2; D is uncertain. The germline gives CDR1 MNHEY, CDR2 SMNVEV (reference sequence). The CDR3 totals 15 residues. With 6 bases removed from V and 5 bases from J, the gap between germline ends came to 16 bases. The CDR3 region is CASRRRPEETGELFF. The CDR3 DNA is TGTGCCAGCAGGAGAAGGCCCGAGGAAACCGGGGAGCTGTTTTTT.

The chain links TRBV19 to TRBJ2-1; 9 nucleotides match TRBD1. After removal of 5 bases from V and 2 bases from J, the junction contained 7 bases not matched to a gene. Germline CDR1 is LNHDA and CDR2 is SQIVND (reference sequence). This CDR3 region has 16 residues. The CDR3 nucleotides are TGTGCCAGTAGTCCCGTGGGGACAGGGACCTACAATGAGCAGTTCTTC. Amino acids: CASSPVGTGTYNEQFF.

For the CDR3, the DNA is TGCGCCAGCAGCCAGTCGACACTGGCCTACGAGCAGTACTTC. This encodes CASSQSTLAYEQYF. V is TRBV5-1 and J is TRBJ2-7; D is ambiguous. CDR1 SGHRS and CDR2 YFSETQ come from the germline V gene. V lost 4 bases and J lost 2, with 13 bases in between. This CDR3 has 14 amino acids.

This sequence joins TRBV6-1 and TRBJ2-7; D uncertain. The ends were cut back, 1 base at V and 1 base at J, with 11 bases in the middle. The CDR3 is made up of 15 amino acids. In germline, CDR1 is MNHNS, CDR2 SASEGT. CDR3 amino acids: CASSEGVKVSYEQYF. CDR3 DNA: TGTGCCAGCAGTGAAGGGGTCAAAGTTTCCTACGAGCAGTACTTC.

This chain links TRBV25-1 with TRBJ2-2; perhaps TRBD2 as D (5 bases). With 3 bases removed from V and 5 bases from J, the gap between germline ends came to 13 bases. This CDR3 spans 15 amino acids. Per the germline V gene, CDR1 is MGHDK and CDR2 is SYGVNS. The CDR3 here is CASSDPRGSTGELFF. DNA of the CDR3: TGTGCCAGCAGTGACCCCCGGGGATCGACCGGGGAGCTGTTTTTT.